These T cell receptor beta chains were read from a single sample in a study of T cell responses to AZD1222 COVID-19 vaccine. Clones were read by immunoSEQ multiplex PCR, and TCRdb kept only the in-frame ones, dropping some. The sample includes 150,000 to 200,000 clones, 85% to 95% seen only once; the top ten take around 3.6%. The sequences come from peripheral blood, collected 28 days after the second dose of the MenACWY control vaccine. These TCRs come from an adult who received the MenACWY meningococcal vaccine as a control. Each CDR3 is given with its conserved first and last residue. The D gene is left open where the match is weak. Size is omitted from some rows. Given values are once, few, many or a class for expanded clones.

CASSYSFSTDTQYF | TGTGCCAGCAGTTACTCCTTCAGCACAGATACGCAGTATTTT | TRBJ2-3 | TRBV6-5 | - | -
CASSATGIAFF | TGTGCCAGCAGCGCAACAGGGATAGCTTTCTTT | TRBJ1-1 | TRBV12-3/TRBV12-4 | - | -
CASSHRNTEAFF | TGTGCCAGCAGCCACAGGAACACTGAAGCTTTCTTT | TRBJ1-1 | TRBV27 | - | -
CASSVLGGSHLGEQYF | TGTGCCAGCAGTGTACTCGGGGGGTCTCACTTGGGCGAGCAGTACTTC | TRBJ2-7 | TRBV28 | TRBD2 | -
CASSLVQNTEAFF | TGTGCCAGCAGCTTAGTGCAGAACACTGAAGCTTTCTTT | TRBJ1-1 | TRBV7-8 | - | -
CASSLDLGNSGNTIYF | TGTGCCAGCAGCTTAGACCTCGGAAACTCTGGAAACACCATATATTTT | TRBJ1-3 | TRBV7-6 | - | -
CASSYAYFDEQFF | TGTGCCAGCAGTTATGCTTACTTCGATGAGCAGTTCTTC | TRBJ2-1 | TRBV6-5 | - | -
CASTQDSLNEKLFF | TGTGCCAGTACCCAGGACAGCCTCAATGAAAAACTGTTTTTT | TRBJ1-4 | TRBV19 | - | -
CASGTGQTTSNYGYTF | TGCGCCAGCGGGACGGGACAGACTACGAGTAACTATGGCTACACCTTC | TRBJ1-2 | TRBV5-1 | TRBD1 | once
CASSDRGAGPGRSYNSPLHF | TGTGCCAGCAGTGACCGGGGGGCAGGACCGGGACGGTCCTATAATTCACCCCTCCACTTT | TRBJ1-6 | TRBV6-2/TRBV6-3 | - | -
CASSPETLLRNIQYF | TGTGCCAGCAGTCCTGAGACCCTCCTGAGGAACATTCAGTACTTC | TRBJ2-4 | TRBV28 | - | once
CSVPSHDNYGYTF | TGCAGCGTCCCCAGCCACGATAACTATGGCTACACCTTC | TRBJ1-2 | TRBV29-1 | - | -
CASSYSTRSSGNTIYF | TGTGCCAGCAGTTACTCCACCAGGAGCTCTGGAAACACCATATATTTT | TRBJ1-3 | TRBV6-5 | - | -
CASSEESVTEAFF | TGTGCCAGCAGTGAAGAGTCAGTCACTGAAGCTTTCTTT | TRBJ1-1 | TRBV2 | - | -